The 5 T cell receptor beta chains given below trace back to one sample, sequenced in a study of CD8+ T cells in alopecia areata. Sorting used CD4, CD8alpha, NKG2D, NKG2ACE and other markers on pooled cutaneous lymph node cells. After isolation, RNA underwent reverse transcription to generate cDNA as the sequencing template. Data came from immunoSEQ multiplex PCR; TCRdb stores just in-frame clones and leaves some out. The sample presents fewer than 9,500 clones, none singletons. Sequencing used CD8+ T cells sorted from a lymph node. The receptor set was obtained from a C3H/HeJ mouse with alopecia areata. The strain's MHC: H2-k.

On this clone itself: Mouse gene names and germline throughout. With the read ending 4 residues before the CDR3 end, the germline J gene is used to fill in that end. V and J are TRBV13-2 and TRBJ2-7; the match to TRBD2 covers 11 bases. The CDR3 has 15 amino acids. From germline, CDR1 is NNHNN and CDR2 SYGAGS (reference sequence). The covered CDR3 bases are TGTGCCAGCGGTGACAACTGGGGGGGCGCGGAT. This sequence encodes CASGDNWGGAD. The whole CDR3 is CASGDNWGGADEQYF.

In its sample, this clone was seen many times. Mouse gene names apply. The sequenced fragment ends 4 residues before the CDR3 boundary, so the rest is inferred from the germline J gene. This sequence joins TRBV29 and TRBJ2-1; D gene unclear. Per the germline V gene, CDR1 is MSHET and CDR2 is SYDVDS. The CDR3 is 12 residues long. V dropped 9 bases and J dropped 1 base, with 7 bases sitting between them. The DNA read from the CDR3 is TGTGCTAGTACCCAGAACTATGCT. Encoded protein: CASTQNYA. The whole CDR3 protein reads CASTQNYAEQFF.

This clone was seen ten or more times. The germline and genes are mouse ones. The read gets to within 4 residues of the CDR3 end, and the germline J gene fills in the rest. The rearrangement joins TRBV13-2 to TRBJ2-4, with 7 bases aligning to TRBD1. Per germline, CDR1 NNHNN and CDR2 SYGAGS (reference sequence). V shed 2 bases, J shed 0 bases, and the junction held 3 bases outside the gene matches. The CDR3 runs 15 residues. The CDR3 spells CASGERRGSQNTLYF. The CDR3 bases that were read are TGTGCCAGCGGTGAGCGCAGGGGGAGTCAAAAC.

This clone is labeled as medium-sized. Germline and genes: mouse. The CDR3 end lies 4 residues beyond the end of the read and is filled in from the germline J gene. The gene calls are TRBV31 and TRBJ2-1; D gene uncertain. Trimming cost V 0 bases and J 1 base, with 10 bases left between them. CDR3 length: 15 residues. Per germline, CDR1 GKSSPN and CDR2 SITVG. The CDR3 bases that were read are TGTGCCTGGAGTCTAGACTTTGGGAACTATGCT. It yields the protein CAWSLDFGNYA. The full CDR3 protein reads CAWSLDFGNYAEQFF.

In its sample, this clone was seen many times. Any gene name here is a mouse gene name. The read terminates 4 residues before the CDR3 end, so the remaining end is supplied by the germline J gene. This sequence joins TRBV19 and TRBJ2-7; TRBD1 is a possible D gene (5 bases). V was clipped by 5 bases and J by 2 bases, with 5 bases between them. The CDR3 runs to 11 residues. Germline V gene data show CDR1 as FNHDT and CDR2 as SITEND (reference sequence). CDR3 sequence reads: CASRDTYEQYF. The covered CDR3 bases are TGTGCCAGCAGGGACACCTAT.